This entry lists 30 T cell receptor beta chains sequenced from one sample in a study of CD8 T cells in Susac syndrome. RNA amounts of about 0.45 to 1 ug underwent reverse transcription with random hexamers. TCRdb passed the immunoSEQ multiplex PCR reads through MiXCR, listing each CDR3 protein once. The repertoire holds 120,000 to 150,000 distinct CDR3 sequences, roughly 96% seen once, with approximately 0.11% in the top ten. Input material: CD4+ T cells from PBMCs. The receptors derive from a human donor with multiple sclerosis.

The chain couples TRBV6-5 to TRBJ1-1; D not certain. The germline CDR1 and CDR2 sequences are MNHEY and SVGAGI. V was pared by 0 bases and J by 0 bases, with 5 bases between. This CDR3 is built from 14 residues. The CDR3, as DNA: TGTGCCAGCAGTTACTCGGCATTGAACACTGAAGCTTTCTTT. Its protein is CASSYSALNTEAFF.

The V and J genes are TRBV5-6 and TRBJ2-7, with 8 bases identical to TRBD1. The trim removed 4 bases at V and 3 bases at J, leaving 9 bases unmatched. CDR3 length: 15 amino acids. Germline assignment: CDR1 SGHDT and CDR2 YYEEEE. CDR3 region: CASSPGQGRIYEQYF. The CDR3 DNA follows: TGTGCCAGCAGCCCAGGACAGGGACGAATCTACGAGCAGTACTTC.

The CDR3 sequence: CASSYSILTGDSPLHF. CDR3 sequence (DNA): TGTGCCAGCAGTTACTCGATCTTGACAGGGGATTCACCCCTCCACTTT. V gene TRBV6-5 combines with J gene TRBJ1-6; 8 bases match TRBD1. J lost 8 bases, V lost 0 bases, and 6 bases had no gene match. The CDR3 consists of 16 residues. Germline V CDR1 and CDR2: MNHEY, SVGAGI.

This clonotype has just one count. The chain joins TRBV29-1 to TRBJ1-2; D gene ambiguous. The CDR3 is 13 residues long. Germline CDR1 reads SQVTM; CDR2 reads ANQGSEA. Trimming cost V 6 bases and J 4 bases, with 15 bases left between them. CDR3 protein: CSVDDTGVYGYTF. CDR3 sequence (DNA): TGCAGCGTCGACGATACGGGCGTCTATGGCTACACCTTC.

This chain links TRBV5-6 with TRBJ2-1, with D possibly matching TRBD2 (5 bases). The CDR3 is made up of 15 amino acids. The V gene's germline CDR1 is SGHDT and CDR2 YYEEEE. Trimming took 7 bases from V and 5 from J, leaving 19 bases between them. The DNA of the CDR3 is TGTGCCAGCCGAAGCGGATCCCTTCAACACAATGAGCAGTTCTTC. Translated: CASRSGSLQHNEQFF.

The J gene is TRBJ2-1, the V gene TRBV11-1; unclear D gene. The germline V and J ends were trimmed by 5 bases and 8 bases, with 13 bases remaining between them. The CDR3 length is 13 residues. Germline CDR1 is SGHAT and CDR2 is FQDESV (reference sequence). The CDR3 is CASSKPSTDEQFF. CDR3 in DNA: TGTGCCAGCAGCAAGCCCTCTACCGATGAGCAGTTCTTC.

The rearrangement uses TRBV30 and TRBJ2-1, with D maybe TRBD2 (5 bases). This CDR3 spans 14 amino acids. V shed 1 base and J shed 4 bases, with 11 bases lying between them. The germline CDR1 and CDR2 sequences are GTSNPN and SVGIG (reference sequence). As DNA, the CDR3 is TGTGCCTGGAGTGCGCGACGGGGATACAATGAGCAGTTCTTC. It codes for CAWSARRGYNEQFF.

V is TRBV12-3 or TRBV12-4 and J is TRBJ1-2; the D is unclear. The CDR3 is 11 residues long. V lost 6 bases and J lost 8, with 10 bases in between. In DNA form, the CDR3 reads TGTGCCAGCAGGTTGACGGGGGGCTACACCTTC. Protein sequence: CASRLTGGYTF.

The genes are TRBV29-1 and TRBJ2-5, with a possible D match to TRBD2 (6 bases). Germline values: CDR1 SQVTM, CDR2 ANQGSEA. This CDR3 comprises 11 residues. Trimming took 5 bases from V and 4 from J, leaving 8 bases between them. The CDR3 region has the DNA TGCAGCGTTTACGGGGGAGAGACCCAGTACTTC. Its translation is CSVYGGETQYF.

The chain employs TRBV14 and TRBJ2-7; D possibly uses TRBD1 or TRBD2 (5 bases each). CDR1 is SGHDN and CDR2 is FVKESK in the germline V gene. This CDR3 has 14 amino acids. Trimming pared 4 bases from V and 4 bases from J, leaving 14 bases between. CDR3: CASSPPGTVYEQYF. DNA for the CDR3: TGTGCCAGCAGCCCACCCGGGACGGTGTACGAGCAGTACTTC.

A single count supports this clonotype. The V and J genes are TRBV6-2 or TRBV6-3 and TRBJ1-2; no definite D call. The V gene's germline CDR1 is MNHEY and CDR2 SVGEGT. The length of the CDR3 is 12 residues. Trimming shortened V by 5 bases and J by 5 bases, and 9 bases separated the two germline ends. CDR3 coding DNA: TGTGCCAGCAGTACGGATCTTTATGGCTACACCTTC. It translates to CASSTDLYGYTF.

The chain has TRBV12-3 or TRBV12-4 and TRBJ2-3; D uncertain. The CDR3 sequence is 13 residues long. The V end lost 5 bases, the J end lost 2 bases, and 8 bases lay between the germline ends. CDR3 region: CASSRVPTDTQYF. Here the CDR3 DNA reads TGTGCCAGCAGTCGGGTCCCCACAGATACGCAGTATTTT.

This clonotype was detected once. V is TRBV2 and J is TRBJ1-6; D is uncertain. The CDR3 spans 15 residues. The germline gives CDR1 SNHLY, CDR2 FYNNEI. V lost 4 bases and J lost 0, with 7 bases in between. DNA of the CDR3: TGTGCCAGCAGTGTCAGGAGCTCCTATAATTCACCCCTCCACTTT. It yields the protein CASSVRSSYNSPLHF.

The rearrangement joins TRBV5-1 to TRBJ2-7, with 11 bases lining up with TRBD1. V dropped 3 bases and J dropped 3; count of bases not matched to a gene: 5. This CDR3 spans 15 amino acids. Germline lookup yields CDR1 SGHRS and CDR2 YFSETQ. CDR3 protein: CASSSTGTGGYEQYF. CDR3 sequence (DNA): TGCGCCAGCAGCTCGACCGGGACAGGGGGCTACGAGCAGTACTTC. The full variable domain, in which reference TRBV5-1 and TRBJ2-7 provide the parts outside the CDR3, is KAGVTQTPRYLIKTRGQQVTLSCSPISGHRSVSWYQQTPGQGLQFLFEYFSETQRNKGNFPGRFSGRQFSNSRSEMNVSTLELGDSALYLCASSSTGTGGYEQYFGPGTRLTVT.

The CDR3 region is CATSERGGTSYNEQFF. In nucleotides, the CDR3 is TGTGCCACCAGTGAACGGGGTGGGACCTCCTACAATGAGCAGTTCTTC. The V and J genes are TRBV24-1 and TRBJ2-1; TRBD1 or TRBD2 may be the D gene (5 bases each). The CDR3 is 16 amino acids. In germline, CDR1 is KGHDR, CDR2 SFDVKD. V was shortened by 4 bases and J by 0 bases, with 12 bases between the two germline ends.

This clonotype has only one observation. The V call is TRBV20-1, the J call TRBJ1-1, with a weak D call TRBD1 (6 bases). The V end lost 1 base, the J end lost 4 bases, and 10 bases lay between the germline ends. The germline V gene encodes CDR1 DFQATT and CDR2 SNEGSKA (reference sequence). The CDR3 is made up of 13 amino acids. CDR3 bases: TGCAGTGCTAGAGGTGGGGGGGCCACTGAAGCTTTCTTT. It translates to CSARGGGATEAFF.

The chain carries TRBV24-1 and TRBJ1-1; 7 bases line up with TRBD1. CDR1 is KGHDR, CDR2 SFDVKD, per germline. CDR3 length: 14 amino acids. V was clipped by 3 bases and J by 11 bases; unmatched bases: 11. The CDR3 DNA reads TGTGCCACCAGTGATCCTAGACAGGGTCTGCGCGCTTTCTTT. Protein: CATSDPRQGLRAFF.

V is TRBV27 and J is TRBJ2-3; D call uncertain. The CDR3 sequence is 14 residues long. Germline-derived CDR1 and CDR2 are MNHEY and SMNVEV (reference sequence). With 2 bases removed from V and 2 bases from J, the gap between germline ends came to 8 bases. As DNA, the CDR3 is TGTGCCAGCAGTTTACGACGTGCCACAGATACGCAGTATTTT. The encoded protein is CASSLRRATDTQYF.

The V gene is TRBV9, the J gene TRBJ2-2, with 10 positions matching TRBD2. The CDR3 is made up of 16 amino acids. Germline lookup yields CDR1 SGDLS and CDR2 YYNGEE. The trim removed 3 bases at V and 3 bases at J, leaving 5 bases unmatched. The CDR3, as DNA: TGTGCCAGCAGCGGGGGGACTAGCGCGTACACCGGGGAGCTGTTTTTT. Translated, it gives CASSGGTSAYTGELFF.

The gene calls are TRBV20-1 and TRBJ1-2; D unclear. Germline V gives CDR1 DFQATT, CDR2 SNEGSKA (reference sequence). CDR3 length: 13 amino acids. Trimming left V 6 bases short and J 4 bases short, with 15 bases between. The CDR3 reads CSALQPGSYGYTF. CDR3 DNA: TGCAGTGCCCTACAGCCCGGGAGCTATGGCTACACCTTC.

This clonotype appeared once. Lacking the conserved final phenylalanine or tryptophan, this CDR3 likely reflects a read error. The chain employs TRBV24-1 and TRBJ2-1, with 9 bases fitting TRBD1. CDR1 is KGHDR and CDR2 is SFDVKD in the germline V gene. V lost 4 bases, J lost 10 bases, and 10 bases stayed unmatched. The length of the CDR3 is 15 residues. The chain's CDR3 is CATSDPGTGSREQFL. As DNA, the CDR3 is TGTGCCACCAGTGACCCCGGGACAGGGTCCAGGGAGCAGTTCTTG.

The CDR3 nucleotides read TGTGCCAGCAGCTGGAACAAGGGCTACACCTTC. This codes for CASSWNKGYTF. This rearrangement joins TRBV5-6 to TRBJ1-2, with D uncertain. The CDR3 contains 11 residues. Trimming left V 3 bases short and J 8 bases short, with 8 bases between. Germline CDR1 is SGHDT and CDR2 is YYEEEE.

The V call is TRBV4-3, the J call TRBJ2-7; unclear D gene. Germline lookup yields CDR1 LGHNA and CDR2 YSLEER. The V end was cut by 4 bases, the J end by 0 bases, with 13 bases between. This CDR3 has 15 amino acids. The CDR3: CASSLSRASSYEQYF. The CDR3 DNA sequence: TGCGCCAGCAGCCTTTCCCGAGCGAGCTCCTACGAGCAGTACTTC.

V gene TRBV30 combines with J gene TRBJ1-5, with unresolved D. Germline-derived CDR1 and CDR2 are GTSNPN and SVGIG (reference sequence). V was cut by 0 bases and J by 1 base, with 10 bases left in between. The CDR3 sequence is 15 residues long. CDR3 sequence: CAWSVPHGSNQPQHF. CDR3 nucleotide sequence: TGTGCCTGGAGTGTACCTCACGGCAGCAATCAGCCCCAGCATTTT. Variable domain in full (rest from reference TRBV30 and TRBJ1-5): SQTIHQWPATLVQPVGSPLSLECTVEGTSNPNLYWYRQAAGRGLQLLFYSVGIGQISSEVPQNLSASRPQDRQFILSSKKLLLSDSGFYLCAWSVPHGSNQPQHFGDGTRLSIL.

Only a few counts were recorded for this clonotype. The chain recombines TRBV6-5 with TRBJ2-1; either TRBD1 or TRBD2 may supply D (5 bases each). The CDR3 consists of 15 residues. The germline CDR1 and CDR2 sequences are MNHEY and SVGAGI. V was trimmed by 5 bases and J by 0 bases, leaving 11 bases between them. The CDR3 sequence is CASSRDRGSYNEQFF. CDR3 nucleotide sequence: TGTGCCAGCAGTCGGGACCGGGGCTCCTACAATGAGCAGTTCTTC.

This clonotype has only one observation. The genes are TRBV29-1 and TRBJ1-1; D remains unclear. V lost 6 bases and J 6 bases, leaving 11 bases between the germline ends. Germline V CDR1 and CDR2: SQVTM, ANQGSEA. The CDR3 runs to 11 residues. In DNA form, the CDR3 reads TGCAGCGTCCCTACAGTGGCTGAAGCTTTCTTT. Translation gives CSVPTVAEAFF. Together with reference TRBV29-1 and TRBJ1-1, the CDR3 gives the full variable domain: SAVISQKPSRDICQRGTSLTIQCQVDSQVTMMFWYRQQPGQSLTLIATANQGSEATYESGFVIDKFPISRPNLTFSTLTVSNMSPEDSSIYLCSVPTVAEAFFGQGTRLTVV.

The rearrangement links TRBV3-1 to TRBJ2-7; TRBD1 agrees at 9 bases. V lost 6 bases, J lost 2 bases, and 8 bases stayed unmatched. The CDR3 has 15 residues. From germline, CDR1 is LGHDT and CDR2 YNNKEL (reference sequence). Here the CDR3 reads CASRQAGTGPYEQYF. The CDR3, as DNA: TGTGCCAGCAGACAGGCCGGGACAGGGCCCTACGAGCAGTACTTC.

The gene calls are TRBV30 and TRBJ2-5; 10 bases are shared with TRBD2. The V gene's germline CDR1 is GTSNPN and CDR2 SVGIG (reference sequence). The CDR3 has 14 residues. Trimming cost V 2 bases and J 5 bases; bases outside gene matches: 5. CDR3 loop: CAWSRLAGVETQYF. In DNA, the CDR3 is TGTGCCTGGAGTCGACTAGCGGGTGTGGAGACCCAGTACTTC.

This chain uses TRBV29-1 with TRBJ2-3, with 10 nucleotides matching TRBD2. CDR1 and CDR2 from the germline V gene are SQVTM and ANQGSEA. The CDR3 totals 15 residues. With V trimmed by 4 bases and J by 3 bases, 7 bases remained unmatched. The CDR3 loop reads CSVGLAGGRTDTQYF. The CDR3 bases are TGCAGCGTTGGTTTAGCGGGGGGCCGGACAGATACGCAGTATTTT.

CDR3 nucleotide sequence: TGTGCCAGCAGCGGCGACTTCCCCGAAGTGACCCAGTACTTC. Translated, it gives CASSGDFPEVTQYF. J is TRBJ2-5 and V is TRBV9; D not resolved. The germline V and J ends were trimmed by 3 bases and 7 bases, with 16 bases remaining between them. CDR3 length: 14 residues. The germline gives CDR1 SGDLS, CDR2 YYNGEE. The full variable domain, rest sourced from reference TRBV9 and TRBJ2-5, is DSGVTQTPKHLITATGQRVTLRCSPRSGDLSVYWYQQSLDQGLQFLIQYYNGEERAKGNILERFSAQQFPDLHSELNLSSLELGDSALYFCASSGDFPEVTQYFGPGTRLLVL.